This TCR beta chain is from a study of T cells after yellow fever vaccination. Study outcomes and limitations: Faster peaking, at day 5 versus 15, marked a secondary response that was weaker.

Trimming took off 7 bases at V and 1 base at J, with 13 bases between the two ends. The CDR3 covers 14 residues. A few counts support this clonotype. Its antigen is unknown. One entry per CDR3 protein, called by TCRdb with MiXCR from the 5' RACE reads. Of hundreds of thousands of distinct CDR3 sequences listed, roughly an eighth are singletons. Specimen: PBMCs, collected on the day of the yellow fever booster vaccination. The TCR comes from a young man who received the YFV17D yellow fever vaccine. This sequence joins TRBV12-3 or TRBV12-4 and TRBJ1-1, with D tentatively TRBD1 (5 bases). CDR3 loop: CASNDWGTNTEAFF. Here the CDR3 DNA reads TGTGCCAGCAACGATTGGGGGACGAACACTGAAGCTTTCTTT.